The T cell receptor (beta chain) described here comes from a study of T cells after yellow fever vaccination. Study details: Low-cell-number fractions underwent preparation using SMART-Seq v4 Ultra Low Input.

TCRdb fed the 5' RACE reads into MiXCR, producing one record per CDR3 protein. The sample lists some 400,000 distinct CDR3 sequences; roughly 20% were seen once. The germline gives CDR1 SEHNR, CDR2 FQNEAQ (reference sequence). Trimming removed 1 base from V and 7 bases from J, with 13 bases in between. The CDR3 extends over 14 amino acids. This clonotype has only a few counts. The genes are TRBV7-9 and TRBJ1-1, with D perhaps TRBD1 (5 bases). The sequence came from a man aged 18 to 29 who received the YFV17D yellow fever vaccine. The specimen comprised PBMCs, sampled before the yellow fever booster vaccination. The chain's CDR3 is CASSLVGGGLEAFF. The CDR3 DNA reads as TGTGCCAGCAGCTTAGTTGGGGGGGGTCTTGAAGCTTTCTTT.